The next 26 T cell receptor beta chains were all read from a single sample in a study of beta chain features in type 1 diabetes (dated by TCRdb to the late 2010s). Libraries were prepared through the immunoSEQ multiplex PCR assay. All of the isolated RNA was reverse transcribed with the High Capacity cDNA Reverse Transcription Kit, so expressed TCRB transcripts were sequenced. TCRdb retrieved this table from immuneACCESS and kept in-frame rearrangements only. Not all clones are present; in checked studies, unresolved V genes account for under half, and no reason is known for the remainder. Counted in this sample were 150,000 to 190,000 clones; around 8.5% of them appeared once. The top ten constitute about 0.6% of the sample. The specimen sequenced was central memory CD4+ T cells from blood. Receptors originate from a man aged 18 to 30 in good health.

This clone showed up just a few times. CDR3 protein: CASGGRVRSYNEQFF. The CDR3 DNA sequence: TGTGCCAGCGGCGGGAGAGTCCGCTCCTACAATGAGCAGTTCTTC. The chain has TRBV28 and TRBJ2-1, with TRBD2 matching over 7 bases. In germline, CDR1 is MDHEN, CDR2 SYDVKM. The J segment lost 0 bases and the V segment lost 8 bases, leaving 7 bases of the junction unmatched. The CDR3 loop spans 15 amino acids.

The V gene is TRBV6-1, the J gene TRBJ1-5; 9 bases agree with TRBD1. The germline gives CDR1 MNHNS, CDR2 SASEGT. The trim removed 2 bases at V and 0 bases at J, leaving 8 bases unmatched. This CDR3 comprises 18 residues. The CDR3 sequence: CASSEIRQGGFSNQPQHF. The CDR3 DNA is TGTGCCAGCAGTGAAATTAGACAGGGGGGCTTTAGCAATCAGCCCCAGCATTTT.

This clone was found many times. CDR3 sequence reads: CASSPRGGTGELFF. For the CDR3, the DNA is TGTGCCAGTAGTCCCCGCGGGGGCACCGGGGAGCTGTTTTTT. This sequence joins TRBV19 and TRBJ2-2, with 7 bases aligning to TRBD2. V lost 5 bases and J lost 4; bases outside the gene matches: 4. In germline, CDR1 is LNHDA, CDR2 SQIVND (reference sequence). This CDR3 has 14 residues.

The table lists this clone with many counts. This chain links TRBV30 with TRBJ2-1, with D unclear. The CDR3 loop spans 14 amino acids. Germline CDR1 is GTSNPN and CDR2 is SVGIG (reference sequence). The V and J ends lost 2 bases and 9 bases respectively, with 17 bases between them. CDR3 amino acids: CAWSPVHLRGEQFF. The CDR3 region has the DNA TGTGCCTGGAGTCCAGTCCATCTTCGTGGTGAGCAGTTCTTC.

This chain links TRBV2 with TRBJ2-3; 9 nucleotides match TRBD2. The CDR3 loop spans 13 amino acids. In germline, CDR1 is SNHLY, CDR2 FYNNEI. Trimming took 8 bases from V and 3 from J; bases not matched to a gene: 3. The CDR3 DNA follows: TGTGCCAGCTTTAGCGGGAGTACAGATACGCAGTATTTT. Protein: CASFSGSTDTQYF. The full variable domain, rest sourced from reference TRBV2 and TRBJ2-3, is EPEVTQTPSHQVTQMGQEVILRCVPISNHLYFYWYRQILGQKVEFLVSFYNNEISEKSEIFDDQFSVERPDGSNFTLKIRSTKLEDSAMYFCASFSGSTDTQYFGPGTRLTVL.

This clone was counted only a few times. The V call is TRBV14, the J call TRBJ2-5; unclear D gene. The J call is doubtful: the DNA matches TRBJ2-7 better. Germline V CDR1 and CDR2: SGHDN, FVKESK. This CDR3 has 11 amino acids. CDR3 amino acids: CASSQDYEQYF. CDR3 nucleotides: TGTGCCAGCAGCCAAGATTACGAGCAGTACTTC.

The genes are TRBV7-3 and TRBJ1-1; weak D call: TRBD1 (5 bases). Germline assignment: CDR1 SGHTA and CDR2 FQGTGA. V lost 5 bases and J 1 base, leaving 8 bases between the germline ends. The CDR3 consists of 13 residues. The CDR3 loop reads CASSQGQNTEAFF. CDR3 bases: TGTGCCAGCAGCCAAGGACAGAACACTGAAGCTTTCTTT.

This chain connects TRBV7-9 to TRBJ2-5; no reliable D call. This CDR3 region has 14 residues. Trimming pared 4 bases from V and 2 bases from J, leaving 11 bases between. The germline gives CDR1 SEHNR, CDR2 FQNEAQ (reference sequence). The CDR3 is CASSSGPRQETQYF. Written as DNA, the CDR3 is TGTGCCAGCAGCTCTGGCCCCAGACAAGAGACCCAGTACTTC.

J is TRBJ2-6 and V is TRBV5-4, with TRBD1 matching over 8 bases. Germline loops: CDR1 SGHNT, CDR2 YYREEE (reference sequence). The CDR3 is 16 amino acids. J gave up 2 bases and V 4 bases, and 5 bases lay outside the gene matches. The CDR3 coding sequence is TGTGCCAGCAGCACCAAGGACAGGGCTGGGGCCAACGTCCTGACTTTC. Translation gives CASSTKDRAGANVLTF.

As regards this clone: Other DNA sequences of this sample code for an identical CDR3. The gene calls are TRBV30 and TRBJ1-2; 8 bases line up with TRBD1. The CDR3 covers 12 residues. Per the germline V gene, CDR1 is GTSNPN and CDR2 is SVGIG (reference sequence). Losses at the gene ends were 4 bases for V and 2 bases for J; bases not matched to a gene: 0. This chain's CDR3 is CAWTGGNYGYTF. The CDR3 DNA reads TGTGCCTGGACAGGGGGCAACTATGGCTACACCTTC.

There are a few counts of this clone. The chain carries TRBV5-5 and TRBJ1-1; possible D gene TRBD1, 6 bases. From germline, CDR1 is SGHKS and CDR2 YYEKEE (reference sequence). The CDR3 sequence is 13 residues long. Trimming shortened V by 4 bases and J by 8 bases, and 15 bases separated the two germline ends. The CDR3 is CASSPPPDREAFF. Written as DNA, the CDR3 is TGTGCCAGCAGCCCACCTCCCGACAGGGAAGCTTTCTTT.

This clone occurred a few times. The chain employs TRBV7-9 and TRBJ2-5; 7 bases line up with TRBD1. Trimming took 6 bases from V and 3 from J; bases not matched to a gene: 13. The CDR3 extends over 16 amino acids. CDR1 and CDR2 from the germline V gene are SEHNR and FQNEAQ (reference sequence). The CDR3 DNA reads TGTGCCAGCAGGCCTTACAGGGTAGGGGGCAAAGAGACCCAGTACTTC. It specifies CASRPYRVGGKETQYF.

This clone appeared a few times. V gene TRBV27 combines with J gene TRBJ2-5; tentatively, D is TRBD1 (5 bases). This CDR3 has 12 residues. Germline lookup yields CDR1 MNHEY and CDR2 SMNVEV (reference sequence). The V end was cut by 6 bases, the J end by 4 bases, with 9 bases between. The CDR3 loop is CASRSQGETQYF. In DNA form, the CDR3 reads TGTGCCAGCAGAAGTCAGGGAGAGACCCAGTACTTC.

In its sample, this clone was seen a few times. The V call is TRBV6-5, the J call TRBJ1-2; weak D call: TRBD1 (5 bases). The germline V gene encodes CDR1 MNHEY and CDR2 SVGAGI. Trimming removed 4 bases at V and 10 bases at J, with 22 bases between. The CDR3 sequence is 15 residues long. The CDR3 sequence: CASSSPTGAMVDYTF. The DNA of the CDR3 is TGTGCCAGCAGTTCCCCTACAGGTGCCATGGTCGACTACACCTTC.

This clone was seen more than once but under ten times. This sequence joins TRBV11-2 and TRBJ2-4; 12 bases fit TRBD2. J was trimmed by 9 bases and V by 5 bases; bases with no gene match: 5. The CDR3 has 14 residues. Looked up from germline, CDR1 is SGHAT and CDR2 is FQNNGV. The CDR3 sequence is CASSPGLAGSIQYF. The CDR3 coding sequence is TGTGCCAGCAGCCCCGGACTAGCGGGAAGCATTCAGTACTTC.

This clone occurred a few times. This chain links TRBV2 with TRBJ1-6, with D possibly TRBD1 on 5 matching bases. This CDR3 spans 13 amino acids. The V gene lost 3 bases and the J gene lost 6 bases, with 6 bases spanning the gap. From germline, CDR1 is SNHLY and CDR2 FYNNEI. CDR3 coding DNA: TGTGCCAGCAGTGACCAGGGTAATTCACCCCTCCACTTT. Translation gives CASSDQGNSPLHF.

The rearrangement uses TRBV30 and TRBJ1-6, with a tentative D call TRBD1 (6 bases). Germline assignment: CDR1 GTSNPN and CDR2 SVGIG (reference sequence). Trimming removed 3 bases at V and 7 bases at J, with 13 bases between. CDR3 size: 14 residues. The CDR3 is CAWRTGIRNSPLHF. The CDR3 DNA reads TGTGCCTGGAGAACAGGGATCAGAAATTCACCCCTCCACTTT.

The chain employs TRBV5-5 and TRBJ2-7; 7 bases line up with TRBD2. Germline lookup yields CDR1 SGHKS and CDR2 YYEKEE (reference sequence). CDR3 size: 15 residues. The J segment lost 4 bases and the V segment lost 1 base, leaving 8 bases of the junction unmatched. CDR3 in DNA: TGTGCCAGCAGCTTGACCCCGCAGGGAGGGTACGAGCAGTACTTC. Its protein is CASSLTPQGGYEQYF.

This rearrangement joins TRBV7-2 to TRBJ1-4, with TRBD1 matching 8 bases. The J segment lost 7 bases and the V segment lost 2 bases, leaving 6 bases of the junction unmatched. The germline V gene has CDR1 SGHTA and CDR2 FQGNSA. The CDR3 length is 15 residues. This chain's CDR3 is CASSLLQGASEKLFF. The CDR3 DNA reads as TGTGCCAGCAGCTTATTGCAGGGGGCGTCTGAAAAACTGTTTTTT.

This clone has a handful of counts. The rearrangement links TRBV30 to TRBJ2-1; the D gene is possibly TRBD2 (6 bases). This CDR3 comprises 14 residues. The ends were cut back, 1 base at V and 6 bases at J, with 13 bases in the middle. Germline V lookup: CDR1 GTSNPN, CDR2 SVGIG (reference sequence). CDR3 residues: CAWSGDLLSNEQFF. The DNA of the CDR3 is TGTGCCTGGAGTGGGGACTTATTATCCAATGAGCAGTTCTTC.

This chain links TRBV6-5 with TRBJ1-1; a weak D match, TRBD1 (6 bases). V dropped 0 bases and J dropped 4 bases, with 12 bases sitting between them. Germline V gene data show CDR1 as MNHEY and CDR2 as SVGAGI. This CDR3 spans 15 amino acids. CDR3 sequence (DNA): TGTGCCAGCAGTTACTCACCCCAGGGGCCCACTGAAGCTTTCTTT. Translation gives CASSYSPQGPTEAFF.

The chain is built from TRBV4-3 and TRBJ2-1, with D possibly TRBD2 on 6 matching bases. Trimming shortened V by 0 bases and J by 5 bases, and 11 bases separated the two germline ends. The CDR3 is made up of 15 amino acids. Germline loops: CDR1 LGHNA, CDR2 YSLEER. The CDR3 DNA reads as TGCGCCAGCAGCCAAGATCGGGCGGGGCACAATGAGCAGTTCTTC. It encodes CASSQDRAGHNEQFF.

The table lists this clone with a few counts. V gene TRBV18 combines with J gene TRBJ2-5; TRBD2 matches at 9 bases. The V gene end was trimmed by 1 base and the J gene end by 0 bases; junction bases not matched to a gene: 3. From germline, CDR1 is KGHSH and CDR2 LQKENI. This CDR3 spans 16 amino acids. The CDR3 nucleotides read TGTGCCAGCTCACCACGAGCGGGGGGCCACCAAGAGACCCAGTACTTC. This codes for CASSPRAGGHQETQYF.

This clone was detected once. This chain links TRBV4-1 with TRBJ2-7, with 7 bases matching TRBD1. This CDR3 has 17 amino acids. Germline lookup yields CDR1 MGHRA and CDR2 YSYEKL. The V segment lost 4 bases and the J segment 5 bases; nucleotides outside the gene matches: 17. The CDR3 sequence: CASSRSAGGFPLDEQYF. The CDR3 bases are TGCGCCAGCAGCCGTTCGGCAGGGGGTTTCCCTTTGGACGAGCAGTACTTC.

The rearrangement joins TRBV29-1 to TRBJ2-7; 9 bases align to TRBD1. V was clipped by 6 bases and J by 6 bases; unmatched bases: 9. CDR1 and CDR2 (germline): SQVTM, ANQGSEA. CDR3 length equals 13 residues. The CDR3 protein is CSVGDRGTSEQYF. The CDR3 DNA follows: TGCAGCGTGGGTGACAGGGGGACGAGCGAGCAGTACTTC.

Many counts were recorded for this clone. V usage is TRBV29-1 and J usage is TRBJ2-1; 7 bases map to TRBD2. The CDR3 is made up of 18 amino acids. Trimming took 4 bases from V and 0 from J; bases not matched to a gene: 15. Germline V gene sequence: CDR1 SQVTM, CDR2 ANQGSEA. CDR3 nucleotides: TGCAGCGTTGGGCGGGACTACACTGGCCTGAGCTCCTACAATGAGCAGTTCTTC. As protein: CSVGRDYTGLSSYNEQFF.